These 24 T cell receptor beta chains were sequenced from one sample in a study of response to subunit inactivated influenza vaccine listed by TCRdb under 2018. The method behind the library was RT-PCR. Sequenced using an Illumina HiSeq 2500. TCRdb reprocessing: public reads trimmed at Q25 with fastp, clones called with MiXCR, in-frame beta chains kept. Rows with a matching CDR3 protein are joined into one entry that keeps the most common DNA and genes. The sample records approximately 530,000 distinct CDR3 sequences, approximately 7.3% of which are singletons. Jointly, the top ten make up roughly 13% of the sample. The source material was PBMCs from blood, sampled approximately 25 months after vaccination. These receptors originate from a man between 50 and 70 years old who received an inactivated influenza vaccine. Donor details come from another sample of the same person, matched by shared clones.

At least ten counts were recorded for this clonotype. The chain employs TRBV9 and TRBJ2-7; D not certain. The V and J ends lost 1 base and 2 bases respectively, with 10 bases between them. The germline V gene encodes CDR1 SGDLS and CDR2 YYNGEE. This CDR3 is 14 amino acids long. The CDR3 loop reads CASSVSAGTYEQYF. The CDR3 coding sequence is TGTGCCAGCAGCGTATCGGCAGGCACCTACGAGCAGTACTTC. Full variable domain (remainder filled in from reference TRBV9 and TRBJ2-7): DSGVTQTPKHLITATGQRVTLRCSPRSGDLSVYWYQQSLDQGLQFLIQYYNGEERAKGNILERFSAQQFPDLHSELNLSSLELGDSALYFCASSVSAGTYEQYFGPGTRLTVT.

This clonotype was observed many times. V gene TRBV20-1 combines with J gene TRBJ1-3; 10 bases fit TRBD1. The germline V gene encodes CDR1 DFQATT and CDR2 SNEGSKA (reference sequence). There are 17 residues in the CDR3. Trimming took 5 bases from V and 0 from J; bases not matched to a gene: 10. CDR3 protein: CSALGDRGYFSGNTIYF. CDR3 bases: TGCAGTGCTCTGGGGGACAGGGGCTATTTCTCTGGAAACACCATATATTTT.

In this sample, this clonotype turned up a few times. CDR3 bases: TGCGCCAGCAGCTTGGGGGACAGGGGGCCTGGAAACACCATATATTTT. It translates to CASSLGDRGPGNTIYF. The chain employs TRBV5-1 and TRBJ1-3, with TRBD1 identical over 12 bases. The germline CDR1 and CDR2 sequences are SGHRS and YFSETQ. Trimming took 0 bases from V and 2 from J; bases not matched to a gene: 0. This CDR3 region has 16 residues.

This clonotype has more than one count but fewer than ten. The chain joins TRBV3-1 to TRBJ1-4, with D hard to call. The CDR3 has 13 residues. Germline CDR1 reads LGHDT; CDR2 reads YNNKEL (reference sequence). Trimming removed 5 bases from V and 5 bases from J, with 9 bases in between. The CDR3 bases are TGTGCCAGCAGCTCCCAGAGGAATGAAAAACTGTTTTTT. Residues: CASSSQRNEKLFF.

The chain combines TRBV4-2 with TRBJ2-7; 9 nucleotides align to TRBD2. CDR3 size: 16 residues. Germline CDR1 and CDR2: LGHNA and YNFKEQ. V shed 3 bases and J 0 bases; nucleotides not matched to a gene: 6. The CDR3 spells CASSQASGKSSYEQYF. The CDR3 DNA reads as TGTGCCAGCAGCCAGGCTAGCGGGAAAAGCTCCTACGAGCAGTACTTC.

The chain is built from TRBV28 and TRBJ2-7; D is perhaps TRBD1 or TRBD2 (6 bases each). The CDR3 loop spans 16 amino acids. Germline V gene lookup returns CDR1 MDHEN and CDR2 SYDVKM. V dropped 4 bases and J dropped 0 bases, with 16 bases sitting between them. The CDR3 spells CASSSGARKSSYEQYF. DNA of the CDR3: TGTGCCAGCAGTTCGGGGGCCAGGAAGAGCTCCTACGAGCAGTACTTC.

This clonotype was seen at least ten times. J is TRBJ1-2 and V is TRBV6-5; D gene uncertain. Germline assignment: CDR1 MNHEY and CDR2 SVGAGI. This CDR3 spans 16 amino acids. Trimming removed 0 bases from V and 0 bases from J, with 11 bases in between. CDR3 in DNA: TGTGCCAGCAGTTACTCTAATCAGCGGTCTAACTATGGCTACACCTTC. Protein product: CASSYSNQRSNYGYTF.

Ten or more counts support this clonotype. This chain joins TRBV24-1 and TRBJ1-6; tentatively, D is TRBD1 (5 bases). Germline V gene lookup returns CDR1 KGHDR and CDR2 SFDVKD. This CDR3 region has 15 residues. Trimming left V 9 bases short and J 8 bases short, with 19 bases between. CDR3 region: CATWLTVSRDSPLHF. CDR3 in DNA: TGTGCCACCTGGCTGACAGTCTCTCGTGATTCACCCCTCCACTTT.

This clonotype was counted only a few times. The genes are TRBV5-5 and TRBJ2-1; D is uncertain. The V gene's germline CDR1 is SGHKS and CDR2 YYEKEE (reference sequence). CDR3 length: 16 residues. The V end lost 2 bases, the J end lost 0 bases, and 12 bases lay between the germline ends. The CDR3 loop is CASSFFPESSYNEQFF. CDR3 nucleotides: TGTGCCAGCAGCTTTTTTCCGGAGAGCTCCTACAATGAGCAGTTCTTC.

J is TRBJ2-5 and V is TRBV20-1; D perhaps matches TRBD1 (6 bases). The CDR3 runs to 14 residues. Germline-derived CDR1 and CDR2 are DFQATT and SNEGSKA (reference sequence). With 3 bases removed from V and 2 bases from J, the gap between germline ends came to 13 bases. As DNA, the CDR3 is TGCAGTGCTAGGCCTTTACAGGGACAAGAGACCCAGTACTTC. It specifies CSARPLQGQETQYF.

Many counts were recorded for this clonotype. CDR3 sequence: CASSQILYGQGVPEDTQYF. In nucleotides, the CDR3 is TGTGCCAGCAGCCAAATCCTTTATGGACAGGGGGTACCCGAAGATACGCAGTATTTT. V gene TRBV5-6 combines with J gene TRBJ2-3, with 10 bases lining up with TRBD1. Germline CDR1 reads SGHDT; CDR2 reads YYEEEE. The J segment lost 5 bases and the V segment lost 4 bases, leaving 19 bases of the junction unmatched. This CDR3 contains 19 residues. Full variable domain (missing parts from reference TRBV5-6 and TRBJ2-3): DAGVTQSPTHLIKTRGQQVTLRCSPKSGHDTVSWYQQALGQGPQFIFQYYEEEERQRGNFPDRFSGHQFPNYSSELNVNALLLGDSALYLCASSQILYGQGVPEDTQYFGPGTRLTVL.

This clonotype was observed a handful of times. This chain joins TRBV4-3 and TRBJ2-1; TRBD2 aligns across 11 bases. CDR3 length: 15 residues. Germline CDR1 and CDR2: LGHNA and YSLEER. V lost 3 bases to trimming and J lost 4 bases; unmatched junction nucleotides: 2. The CDR3 region has the DNA TGCGCCAGCAGCCACCGGACTAGCGGGTACAATGAGCAGTTCTTC. It is translated as CASSHRTSGYNEQFF.

In this sample, this clonotype turned up a few times. This chain uses TRBV20-1 with TRBJ2-2, with D unclear. Trimming removed 6 bases at V and 5 bases at J, with 13 bases between. The CDR3 has 13 amino acids. The germline CDR1 and CDR2 sequences are DFQATT and SNEGSKA (reference sequence). The CDR3 nucleotides read TGCAGTGCCCTTGGGCCATCGACCGGGGAGCTGTTTTTT. This sequence encodes CSALGPSTGELFF.

This chain uses TRBV5-1 with TRBJ2-7, with 7 nucleotides matching TRBD2. This CDR3 has 16 residues. CDR1 and CDR2 (germline): SGHRS, YFSETQ. With V trimmed by 3 bases and J by 5 bases, 14 bases remained unmatched. The CDR3 sequence is CASSYRRAGKNDEQYF. CDR3 coding DNA: TGCGCCAGCAGCTACAGACGAGCGGGGAAGAATGACGAGCAGTACTTC. The full variable domain, its missing parts supplied by reference TRBV5-1 and TRBJ2-7, is KAGVTQTPRYLIKTRGQQVTLSCSPISGHRSVSWYQQTPGQGLQFLFEYFSETQRNKGNFPGRFSGRQFSNSRSEMNVSTLELGDSALYLCASSYRRAGKNDEQYFGPGTRLTVT.

This clonotype was seen a handful of times. This chain uses TRBV5-6 with TRBJ2-7; 7 bases are a match to TRBD2. CDR1 is SGHDT and CDR2 is YYEEEE in the germline V gene. The V gene end was trimmed by 2 bases and the J gene end by 6 bases; junction bases not matched to a gene: 8. This CDR3 contains 14 residues. The CDR3: CASSLPAGRREQYF. The CDR3 region has the DNA TGTGCCAGCAGCTTACCAGCGGGGAGGCGCGAGCAGTACTTC.

The chain combines TRBV5-1 with TRBJ1-2; the D gene is possibly TRBD1 (5 bases). This CDR3 contains 15 residues. The ends were cut back, 1 base at V and 6 bases at J, with 16 bases in the middle. Per the germline V gene, CDR1 is SGHRS and CDR2 is YFSETQ. The CDR3 DNA reads TGCGCCAGCAGCTTGACAGCCTCCTCCAGGGATGGCTACACCTTC. It specifies CASSLTASSRDGYTF.

The genes are TRBV7-9 and TRBJ2-7, with 13 bases identical to TRBD2. Trimming at V came to 4 bases and at J to 4 bases, leaving 7 bases not matched to a gene. Germline V gene data show CDR1 as SEHNR and CDR2 as FQNEAQ (reference sequence). The CDR3 loop spans 16 amino acids. The CDR3, as DNA: TGTGCCAGCAGCTCCTCGACTAGCGGGGGGTTTTACGAGCAGTACTTC. This translates into CASSSSTSGGFYEQYF.

There are many counts of this clonotype. An end of the junction does not agree with germline; a read error may underlie this. Here the CDR3 reads CASSQGQGGEQYF. For the CDR3, the DNA is TGTGCCAGCAGCCAGGGACAGGGTGGCGAGCAGTACTTC. V usage is TRBV4-3 and J usage is TRBJ2-7; 9 bases map to TRBD1. Germline lookup yields CDR1 LGHNA and CDR2 YSLEER. This CDR3 has 13 residues.

V gene TRBV14 combines with J gene TRBJ2-7, with 10 nucleotides matching TRBD2. J gave up 6 bases and V 1 base, and 6 bases lay outside the gene matches. The CDR3 is 15 amino acids. Germline values: CDR1 SGHDN, CDR2 FVKESK. The CDR3 sequence: CASSQGLAGASEQYF. CDR3 sequence (DNA): TGTGCCAGCAGCCAAGGGCTAGCGGGAGCTAGCGAGCAGTACTTC.

This clonotype was recorded at least ten times. The chain is built from TRBV7-8 and TRBJ1-4, with a possible D match to TRBD1 (5 bases). This CDR3 has 13 amino acids. The germline V gene has CDR1 SGHVS and CDR2 FQNEAQ. V was pared by 5 bases and J by 5 bases, with 9 bases between. This CDR3 is CASSIDRNEKLFF. In DNA form, the CDR3 reads TGTGCCAGCAGCATCGACAGAAATGAAAAACTGTTTTTT.

The chain is built from TRBV27 and TRBJ2-3; D possibly corresponds to TRBD2 (6 bases). This CDR3 spans 15 amino acids. Germline V CDR1 and CDR2: MNHEY, SMNVEV (reference sequence). Trimming took off 2 bases at V and 5 bases at J, with 14 bases between the two ends. As DNA, the CDR3 is TGTGCCAGCAGTTTAATCGGGAGCGGAGTAGATACGCAGTATTTT. Its protein product is CASSLIGSGVDTQYF.

The chain joins TRBV19 to TRBJ2-1; D is possibly TRBD2 (5 bases). Trimming stripped 1 base from V and 5 bases from J, with 9 bases between. The CDR3 is made up of 14 amino acids. Germline CDR1 and CDR2: LNHDA and SQIVND (reference sequence). The CDR3 loop reads CASSIGGLHNEQFF. CDR3 DNA: TGTGCCAGTAGTATAGGCGGACTGCACAATGAGCAGTTCTTC. Full variable domain (missing parts from reference TRBV19 and TRBJ2-1): DGGITQSPKYLFRKEGQNVTLSCEQNLNHDAMYWYRQDPGQGLRLIYYSQIVNDFQKGDIAEGYSVSREKKESFPLTVTSAQKNPTAFYLCASSIGGLHNEQFFGPGTRLTVL.

The chain uses TRBV7-2 and TRBJ2-1; D is unresolved. The CDR3 covers 14 residues. V was clipped by 6 bases and J by 2 bases, with 11 bases between them. The germline V gene has CDR1 SGHTA and CDR2 FQGNSA. CDR3 sequence (DNA): TGTGCCAGCAGTACGGGCCCCGCCTACAATGAGCAGTTCTTC. Protein: CASSTGPAYNEQFF.

This clonotype was seen repeatedly, ten times or more. The V and J genes are TRBV7-2 and TRBJ2-5; 7 nucleotides agree with TRBD1. CDR3 size: 15 residues. Germline V lookup: CDR1 SGHTA, CDR2 FQGNSA. The V segment lost 2 bases and the J segment 1 base; nucleotides outside the gene matches: 4. The CDR3 bases are TGTGCCAGCAGCTTAACTGGGACAGCCCAAGAGACCCAGTACTTC. It is translated as CASSLTGTAQETQYF.